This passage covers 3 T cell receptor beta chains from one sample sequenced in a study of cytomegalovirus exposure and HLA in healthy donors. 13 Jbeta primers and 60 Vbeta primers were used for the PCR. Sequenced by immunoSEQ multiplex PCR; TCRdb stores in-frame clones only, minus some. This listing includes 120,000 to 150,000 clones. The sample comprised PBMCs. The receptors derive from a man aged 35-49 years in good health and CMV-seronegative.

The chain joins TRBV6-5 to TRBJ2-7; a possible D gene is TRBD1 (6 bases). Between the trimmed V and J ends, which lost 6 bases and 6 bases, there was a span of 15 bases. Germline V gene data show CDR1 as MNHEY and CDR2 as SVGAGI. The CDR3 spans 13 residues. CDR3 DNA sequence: TGTGCCAGCAGCCCACAGGGTCTGATCGAGCAGTACTTC. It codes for CASSPQGLIEQYF.

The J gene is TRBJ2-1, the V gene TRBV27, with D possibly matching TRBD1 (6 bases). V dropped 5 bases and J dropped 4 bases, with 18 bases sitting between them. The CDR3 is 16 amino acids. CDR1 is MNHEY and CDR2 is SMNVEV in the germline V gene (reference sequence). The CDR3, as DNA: TGTGCCAGCAGTGATTCTGGGGGCTCGGGGTACAATGAGCAGTTCTTC. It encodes CASSDSGGSGYNEQFF.

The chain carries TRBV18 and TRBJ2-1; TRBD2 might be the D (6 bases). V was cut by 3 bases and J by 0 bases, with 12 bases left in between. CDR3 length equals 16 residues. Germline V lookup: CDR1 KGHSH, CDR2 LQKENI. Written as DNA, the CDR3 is TGTGCCAGCTCACCTGGGGGGAGTAGCTCCTACAATGAGCAGTTCTTC. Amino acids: CASSPGGSSSYNEQFF.